A selection of T cell receptor beta chains follows, all from one sample in a study of T cells in Graves' hyperthyroidism and ophthalmopathy. TCRdb processed the multiplex PCR reads anew with MiXCR; each CDR3 protein has one entry. The sample has about 290,000 distinct CDR3 sequences, 10% to 15% seen once. The sample was blood. Receptors were obtained from a woman aged 30 to 39 with Graves' hyperthyroidism that later progressed to Graves' ophthalmopathy. CDR3s leave out the opening cysteine and the closing phenylalanine or tryptophan.

J | V | length | CDR3
TRBJ2-2 | TRBV30 | 12 | AWSEQGVAGELF
TRBJ2-2 | TRBV6-1 | 15 | AIAGTGGNMGAGELF
TRBJ2-1 | TRBV7-2 | 14 | ASSLASGLGSGEQF
TRBJ2-5 | TRBV24-1 | 14 | ATSEPGTEKQETQY
TRBJ2-1 | TRBV19 | 9 | ASSTSMKQF
TRBJ2-7 | TRBV5-5 | 12 | ASSQWTLAYEQY
TRBJ1-5 | TRBV12-3/TRBV12-4 | 10 | ASSLSVAAQH
TRBJ2-5 | TRBV14 | 15 | ASSQPTGTSYLETQY
TRBJ1-1 | TRBV4-2 | 13 | VSSQGLGGFTEAF
TRBJ2-5 | TRBV7-7 | 12 | ASSAAGTQETQY
TRBJ2-5 | TRBV28 | 12 | ASRQPGAEETQY
TRBJ1-1 | TRBV20-1 | 11 | SAPGQGGTEAF
TRBJ1-6 | TRBV5-1 | 12 | ASSRGSYNSPLH
TRBJ2-7 | TRBV12-3/TRBV12-4 | 9 | ASRGSAEQY
TRBJ2-7 | TRBV5-5 | 12 | ASSLLAGVLEQY
TRBJ1-1 | TRBV12-3/TRBV12-4 | 11 | ASSFGGNTEAF
TRBJ1-1 | TRBV11-2 | 12 | ASSRGGYDTEAF
TRBJ2-1 | TRBV6-1 | 12 | ASSMGVLYNEQF
TRBJ2-1 | TRBV7-9 | 14 | ASSLKLGDSYNEQF
TRBJ2-7 | TRBV29-1 | 10 | SVVGGSYEQY
TRBJ2-3 | TRBV6-1 | 13 | ASRGREGAKDTQY
TRBJ2-5 | TRBV20-1 | 13 | SARSGTSGRETQY
TRBJ2-7 | TRBV29-1 | 11 | SVNSGRDNEQY
TRBJ1-6 | TRBV19 | 12 | ASSTQGADSPLH
TRBJ2-7 | TRBV4-1 | 11 | ASSQLIDRGQY
TRBJ2-7 | TRBV19 | 11 | ASSTEGFYEQY
TRBJ1-1 | TRBV2 | 11 | ASRLTWAGEAF
TRBJ2-3 | TRBV3-1 | 11 | AARLGGTDTQY
TRBJ2-7 | TRBV27 | 11 | ASSLQGAREQY
TRBJ2-7 | TRBV28 | 13 | ASSFGLAASYEQY
TRBJ2-2 | TRBV28 | 12 | ASLGWVGTGELF
TRBJ2-2 | TRBV7-2 | 14 | ANSPAGGAGTGELF
TRBJ2-3 | TRBV6-2/TRBV6-3 | 12 | ASSLLTGRDTQY
TRBJ2-7 | TRBV6-1 | 12 | ASSLDRATYEQY
TRBJ2-4 | TRBV28 | 13 | ASSLVGVAKNIQY
TRBJ1-1 | TRBV25-1 | 12 | ASSESPGPVKPF